This passage covers 9 T cell receptor beta chains from one sample sequenced in a study of cytotoxic CD8 clonotypes in ibrutinib-treated CLL. Measured with immunoSEQ multiplex PCR; TCRdb has only the in-frame clones, and not every one. The sample contains 150,000 to 200,000 clones, 70% to 90% of which appear only once. This specimen consisted of PBMCs, obtained at disease progression, from a patient treated with ibrutinib. These receptors were collected from a human donor with chronic lymphocytic leukemia.

This clone occurred once. The rearrangement uses TRBV9 and TRBJ1-2; perhaps TRBD1 as D (5 bases). V was trimmed by 3 bases and J by 0 bases, leaving 9 bases between them. The V gene's germline CDR1 is SGDLS and CDR2 YYNGEE. There are 14 residues in the CDR3. This CDR3 reads CASSDGGPNYGYTF. The CDR3 nucleotides read TGTGCCAGCAGCGATGGGGGACCTAACTATGGCTACACCTTC. Based on the CDR3 plus reference TRBV9 and TRBJ1-2, the full variable domain is DSGVTQTPKHLITATGQRVTLRCSPRSGDLSVYWYQQSLDQGLQFLIQYYNGEERAKGNILERFSAQQFPDLHSELNLSSLELGDSALYFCASSDGGPNYGYTFGSGTRLTVV.

This clone was seen a few times. The chain carries TRBV5-1 and TRBJ2-3; tentative D call: TRBD1 (7 bases). Germline-derived CDR1 and CDR2 are SGHRS and YFSETQ. The CDR3 has 17 amino acids. Trimming took 1 base from V and 3 from J, leaving 18 bases between them. In DNA, the CDR3 is TGCGCCAGCAGCTTGTCGGGGCGGGACAGTTATACAGATACGCAGTATTTT. Translation gives CASSLSGRDSYTDTQYF.

This clone was recorded once. The chain joins TRBV5-1 to TRBJ2-7; D may be TRBD1 (6 bases). Germline loops: CDR1 SGHRS, CDR2 YFSETQ. Trimming cost V 3 bases and J 0 bases, with 7 bases left between them. The CDR3 totals 13 residues. CDR3 in amino acids: CASSWDNSYEQYF. The CDR3 nucleotides are TGCGCCAGCAGCTGGGACAACTCCTACGAGCAGTACTTC. The full variable domain, with the rest looked up from reference TRBV5-1 and TRBJ2-7, is KAGVTQTPRYLIKTRGQQVTLSCSPISGHRSVSWYQQTPGQGLQFLFEYFSETQRNKGNFPGRFSGRQFSNSRSEMNVSTLELGDSALYLCASSWDNSYEQYFGPGTRLTVT.

J is TRBJ2-1 and V is TRBV18; 15 bases line up with TRBD2. With 6 bases clipped from V and 6 bases from J, the junction kept 12 bases outside the gene matches. The CDR3 extends over 18 amino acids. Germline CDR1 and CDR2: KGHSH and LQKENI. The CDR3 loop reads CASSPGLAGGPFANEQFF. DNA of the CDR3: TGTGCCAGCTCTCCCGGACTAGCGGGAGGGCCCTTCGCCAATGAGCAGTTCTTC.

The chain carries TRBV7-9 and TRBJ2-1; 13 bases map to TRBD2. The CDR3 covers 16 residues. V was pared by 4 bases and J by 7 bases, with 7 bases of the junction left unmatched. Germline V gene lookup returns CDR1 SEHNR and CDR2 FQNEAQ (reference sequence). CDR3 sequence (DNA): TGTGCCAGCAGCTCTAGGACTAGCGGGAGTCGGAATGAGCAGTTCTTC. This encodes CASSSRTSGSRNEQFF.

Only a few counts were recorded for this clone. This sequence joins TRBV30 and TRBJ1-4, with D perhaps TRBD1 (6 bases). The CDR3 spans 15 residues. The germline V and J ends were trimmed by 4 bases and 6 bases, with 18 bases remaining between them. CDR1 is GTSNPN, CDR2 SVGIG, per germline (reference sequence). The DNA of the CDR3 is TGTGCCTGGATGGGCGCCGGGGGCGTGGATGAAAAACTGTTTTTT. Protein sequence: CAWMGAGGVDEKLFF.

The chain has TRBV6-6 and TRBJ2-1; D unresolved. Germline-derived CDR1 and CDR2 are MNHNY and SVGAGI (reference sequence). V lost 8 bases, J lost 9 bases, and 11 bases lay in between. The CDR3 covers 11 residues. The CDR3 region is CASLALGEQFF. The DNA of the CDR3 is TGTGCCAGCTTGGCGCTCGGTGAGCAGTTCTTC.

Regarding this clone: Its ends do not fully match the called genes, so a read error is possible. The chain joins TRBV5-3 to TRBJ1-4; the D is unclear. TRBV5-3 carries the ORF label, with uncertain function. This CDR3 is built from 13 residues. CDR3 DNA sequence: TGTGCCAGCAGCTTTCGGGTAGGAGAAAAACTGTTTTTT. Protein product: CASSFRVGEKLFF.

Only a few counts were recorded for this clone. This chain connects TRBV2 to TRBJ1-2; 7 nucleotides agree with TRBD1. V gave up 8 bases and J gave up 8 bases; unmatched junction bases: 8. Germline-derived CDR1 and CDR2 are SNHLY and FYNNEI. The CDR3 is made up of 12 amino acids. CDR3 sequence: CASATGLDGYTF. DNA of the CDR3: TGTGCCAGCGCGACAGGGCTCGACGGCTACACCTTC.